The clone carrying this T cell receptor beta chain was counted only a few times. Using immunoSEQ multiplex PCR, the repertoire was profiled, and TCRdb retains in-frame clones only, with some absent. The sample carries tens of thousands of clones, 85% to 90% recorded once. The source of the sample is a study of blood T cell repertoires in COVID-19. Germline-derived CDR1 and CDR2 are SGHAT and FQNNGV. After removal of 3 bases from V and 4 bases from J, the junction contained 6 bases not matched to a gene. The CDR3 consists of 16 residues. This rearrangement joins TRBV11-2 to TRBJ2-5; 12 bases map to TRBD1. What was sequenced was peripheral blood. The TCR originated in a man aged 65 to 79 with active or convalescent COVID-19. As DNA, the CDR3 is TGTGCCAGCAGCTTCCACCGGGACAGGGGGCCAGAGACCCAGTACTTC. Translated: CASSFHRDRGPETQYF.